This T cell receptor beta chain originates from a study of memory CD4+ T cells and cytomegalovirus serostatus (dated by TCRdb to about 2019). At the level of the whole study: The 35 or so healthy Belgian adults in the cohort included 9 who were CMV seropositive and roughly 25 who were CMV seronegative. To replicate a published TCR-based CMV serostatus classifier, the study sequenced CD4+ memory TCRbeta repertoires from a Belgian cohort whose cytomegalovirus serostatus was known.

The germline ends are 16 bases apart after V is trimmed by 5 bases and J by 5 bases. For CDR1 and CDR2, the germline V gene (reference sequence) lists LNHDA and SQIVND. From the cysteine up to the phenylalanine, the CDR3 has a length of 15 residues. The DNA shown is the 45-base CDR3, in frame from base 1. A FACSAria II was used to sort memory CD4+ T cells, defined as single viable CD3+CD4+CD8-CD45RO+ cells. CMV serostatus was determined using a Roche Elecsys assay that detects serum IgG against CMV pp150, pp28, p38 and p52. Following thawing, total CD4+ T cells were enriched through positive selection using CD4 magnetic microbeads. Samples originated from another study that specifically interrogated the CD4+ T cell memory repertoire. Following standard operating procedures, peripheral blood mononuclear cells were isolated and cryopreserved, while serum was kept at -80 degrees C. CD3-PerCP (BW264/56), CD4-APC (RPA-T4), CD45RO-PE (UCHT1) and CD8-Pacific Orange (3B5) antibodies were used for staining, and non-viable cells were excluded with Sytox blue.

The paper's findings and limits, for the study overall: On the Belgian cohort, the classifier based on the original framework reached a median bootstrapped AUC of 0.95, with a 95% CI of 0.76-1.00. Only CD4+CD45RO+ memory cells were sequenced, in contrast to the original study, in which naive and memory CD4+ and CD8+ populations were covered. The results were interpreted as suggesting that the CMV-associated TCR signature is mostly present in the CD4+ memory repertoire. Of 164 previously reported CMV-associated TCRbeta sequences, around 70 appeared in the CD4+ memory repertoires, each in one to five individuals. For predicting CMV serostatus, the median bootstrapped AUC was 0.95 using the original framework and almost 0.93 using a US-trained random forest.

Turning to this clone: Its antigen remains undetermined. Per-base quality was not reported, and no clone a single base away is much larger than it.

Genomic DNA was extracted from sorted cells with the Quick-DNA Microprep Kit. Amplification of TCRbeta DNA was done with the immunoSEQ hsTCRbeta kit, following the protocol from the manufacturer. TCRbeta libraries were sequenced on an Illumina MiSeq instrument. As for the original processing: After out-of-frame sequences were removed, 2,204,828 distinct TCRbeta sequences remained, averaging around 67,000 per individual. Two values were used to score each individual: the count of about 160 previously reported CMV-associated TCRbeta sequences and the total count of productive distinct TCRbeta sequences. A beta-binomial model was reimplemented in Python, and random forests from scikit-learn, run with default parameters, were trained on data from the US cohort. Classifier performance on the Belgian cohort was summarized as median AUC with percentile confidence intervals calculated over 10,000 bootstrap iterations. The source is immuneACCESS, and TCRdb retained only in-frame sequences with V and J called. Part of the clones is not carried over; for the studies checked, unresolved V genes explain less than half of this, and the remainder is unexplained. The D gene and trimming were derived from the DNA, and the V and J assignments and clone size from that table. Within this sample are roughly 39,000 clones, with 60% to 85% of them counted one time only. The biggest ten clones account for 0.6% to 0.9% of the sample.

Sequencing input: memory CD4+ T cells from blood. The rearranged segments are TRBV19 and TRBJ1-5, with no confidently assigned D gene. The sequence derives from an adult in good health and CMV-seronegative. The sequenced DNA: TGTGCCAGTAGTGCTCGGAGGTCTGATCATCAGCCCCAGCATTTT. Translated, it gives CASSARRSDHQPQHF.